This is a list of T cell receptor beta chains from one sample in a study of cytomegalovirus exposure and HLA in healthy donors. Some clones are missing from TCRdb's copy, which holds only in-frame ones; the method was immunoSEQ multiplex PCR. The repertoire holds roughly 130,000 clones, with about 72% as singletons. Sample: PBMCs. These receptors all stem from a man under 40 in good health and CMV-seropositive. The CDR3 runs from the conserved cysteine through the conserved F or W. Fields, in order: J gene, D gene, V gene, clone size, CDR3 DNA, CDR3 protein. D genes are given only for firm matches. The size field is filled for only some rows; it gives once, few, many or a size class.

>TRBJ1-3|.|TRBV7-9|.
TGTGCCAGCAGCACCCCAGGCGACTCTGGAAACACCATATATTTT
CASSTPGDSGNTIYF
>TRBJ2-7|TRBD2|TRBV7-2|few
TGTGCCAGCAGCTCCGCGGGGGGGTCCAAGGGCTACGAGCAGTACTTC
CASSSAGGSKGYEQYF
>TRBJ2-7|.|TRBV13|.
TGTGCCAGCAGCTTATATCGACCCGGGGAGCAGTACTTC
CASSLYRPGEQYF
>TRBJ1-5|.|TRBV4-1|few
TGCGCCAGCAGCCAAGATTGGGGCCTTGGGCCCCAGCATTTT
CASSQDWGLGPQHF
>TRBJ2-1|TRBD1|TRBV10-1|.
TGCGCCAGCAGCCGGGACAGGAGTAGGGTCAATGAGCAGTTCTTC
CASSRDRSRVNEQFF
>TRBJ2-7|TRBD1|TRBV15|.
TGTGCCACCAGCAGAGATAAAACAGGGGGCTCGGGGGAGCAGTACTTC
CATSRDKTGGSGEQYF
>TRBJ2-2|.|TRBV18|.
TGTGCCAGCTCACCAGGTACAGGGATCGCCGGGGAGCTGTTTTTT
CASSPGTGIAGELFF
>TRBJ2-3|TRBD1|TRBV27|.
TGTGCCAGCAGTCCACCGACAGGGCGGACCACAGATACGCAGTATTTT
CASSPPTGRTTDTQYF
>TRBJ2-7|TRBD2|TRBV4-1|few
TGCGCCAGCAGCCTCCAACTAGCGGAGGTTTACGAGCAGTACTTC
CASSLQLAEVYEQYF
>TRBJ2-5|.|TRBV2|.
TGCGCCAGCGAACGGCGGGCACAAGAGACCCAGTACTTC
CASERRAQETQYF
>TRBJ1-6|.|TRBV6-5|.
TGTGCCAGCAGCCAAATGCGGAATTCACCCCTCCACTTT
CASSQMRNSPLHF
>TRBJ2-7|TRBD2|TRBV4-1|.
TGCGCCAGCAGCATAGCTAGCGGGACCTCTGGGTACGAGCAGTACTTC
CASSIASGTSGYEQYF
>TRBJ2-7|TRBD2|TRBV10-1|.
TGCGCCAGCAGTGAGGCGGGAGGGCCGAACGAGCAGTACTTC
CASSEAGGPNEQYF
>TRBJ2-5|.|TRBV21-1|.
TGTGCCAGCAATCTTAACGGGGGAAGAGGAAGAGCGAAAATTTGCTCCCTACCCTGGGAGACCCAGTACTTC
CASNLNGGRGRAKICSLPWETQYF
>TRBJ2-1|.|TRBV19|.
TGTGCCAGTAGTTTCCGACTATACTCCTACAATGAGCAGTTCTTC
CASSFRLYSYNEQFF
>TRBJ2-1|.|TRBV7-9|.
TGTGCCAGCAGCTTAATAGCTTACAATGAGCAGTTCTTC
CASSLIAYNEQFF
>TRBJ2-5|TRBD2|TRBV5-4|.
TGTGCCAGCAGCTTGGGTAGCGGGGGGGCCCAGTACTTC
CASSLGSGGAQYF
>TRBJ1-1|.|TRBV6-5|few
TGTGCCAGCAGTTCGGGATGGGGGGACACTGAAGCTTTCTTT
CASSSGWGDTEAFF
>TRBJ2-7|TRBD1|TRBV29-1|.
TGCAGCGTTGAAACGGGGGACAGGGACTACGAGCAGTACTTC
CSVETGDRDYEQYF
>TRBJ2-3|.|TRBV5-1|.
TGCGCCAGCTCATCGACAGTCAGGGGCACAGATACGCAGTATTTT
CASSSTVRGTDTQYF
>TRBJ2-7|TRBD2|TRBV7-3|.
TGTGCCAGCAGCTTAGGGGGACTACCGTACGAGCAGTACTTC
CASSLGGLPYEQYF
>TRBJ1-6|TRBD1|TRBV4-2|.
TGTGCCAGTATTAAAGAACAGGGGGCAGGGTCACCCCTCCACTTT
CASIKEQGAGSPLHF
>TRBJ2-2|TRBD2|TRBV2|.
TGTGCCAGCAGTGAAGGGTTGACCAGACTAGCGGCTTCCGGGGAGCTGTTTTTT
CASSEGLTRLAASGELFF
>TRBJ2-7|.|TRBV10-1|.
TGCGCCAGCAGTGAGCCACTAGCGGACAGGCATTACGAGCAGTACTTC
CASSEPLADRHYEQYF
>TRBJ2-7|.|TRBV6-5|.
TGTGCCAGCAGTTCGCGGGTGGCCCTCCCCTACGAGCAGTACTTC
CASSSRVALPYEQYF
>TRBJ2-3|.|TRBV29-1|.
TGCAGCGTTGAGGACTCAGGGGCGGTGGGCACAGATACGCAGTATTTT
CSVEDSGAVGTDTQYF
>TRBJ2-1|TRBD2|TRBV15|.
TGTGCCACCAGCGGAGGACTAGCGAGCTCCTACAATGAGCAGTTCTTC
CATSGGLASSYNEQFF
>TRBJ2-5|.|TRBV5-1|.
TGCGCCAGCAGCTTGGATAGCGTAGAGACCCAGTACTTC
CASSLDSVETQYF
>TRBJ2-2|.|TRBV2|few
TGTGCCAGCAGTTCTACCGGGGAGCTGTTTTTT
CASSSTGELFF
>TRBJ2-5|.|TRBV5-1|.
TGCGCCAGCAGCTTGGGTTCGGAGGAGACCCAGTACTTC
CASSLGSEETQYF
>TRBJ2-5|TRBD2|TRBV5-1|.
TGCGCCAGCAGCTTGTTCCCCATGGCACTAGCGGGTCAAGAGACCCAGTACTTC
CASSLFPMALAGQETQYF
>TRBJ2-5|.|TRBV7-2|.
TGTGCCAGCAGCTTGCGGAGAGAGACCCAGTACTTC
CASSLRRETQYF
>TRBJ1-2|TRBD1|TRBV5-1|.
TGCGCCAGCAGCTCTGGACAGGATTTAATCTATGGCTACACCTTC
CASSSGQDLIYGYTF
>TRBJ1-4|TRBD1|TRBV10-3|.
TGTGCCATCACCCTAAAACAGGGGCCCCTCAATGAAAAACTGTTTTTT
CAITLKQGPLNEKLFF
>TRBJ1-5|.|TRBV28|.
TGTGCCAGCAGCCCCCGGACAGTTGGCGAGCCCCAGCATTTT
CASSPRTVGEPQHF
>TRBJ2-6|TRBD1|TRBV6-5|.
TGTGCCAGCAGTAGGACAGGGGCTGGGGCCAACGTCCTGACTTTC
CASSRTGAGANVLTF
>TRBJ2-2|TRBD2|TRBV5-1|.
TGCGCCAGCAGCTCTCAGCGGGAGTATGTCGGGGAGCTGTTTTTT
CASSSQREYVGELFF
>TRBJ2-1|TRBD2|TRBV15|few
TGTGCCACCAGCCACAGCGGGAGCTCCTACAATGAGCAGTTCTTC
CATSHSGSSYNEQFF
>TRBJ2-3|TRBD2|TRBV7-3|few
TGTGCCAGCAGCACGCTAGCGGGAGGGCCGGCTACGCAGTATTTT
CASSTLAGGPATQYF
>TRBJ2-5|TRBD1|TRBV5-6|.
TGTGCCAGCGGCTTGGTCTCGGGACAGCCTGACCAAGAGACCCAGTACTTC
CASGLVSGQPDQETQYF
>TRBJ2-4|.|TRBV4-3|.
TGCGCCAGCAGCCAAGATACCTACGCCAAAAACATTCAGTACTTC
CASSQDTYAKNIQYF
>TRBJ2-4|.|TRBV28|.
TGTGCCAGCAGTGAGAACCTGAGAGTCATTCAGTACTTC
CASSENLRVIQYF
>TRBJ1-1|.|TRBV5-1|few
TGCGCCAGCAGCCTGGCCGGGGTTGAGGTAACTGAAGCTTTCTTT
CASSLAGVEVTEAFF
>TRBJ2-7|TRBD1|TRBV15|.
TGTGCCACCAGCAGAGCTTTGGGACAGATCTACGAGCAGTACTTC
CATSRALGQIYEQYF
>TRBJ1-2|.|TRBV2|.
TGTGCCAGCTTCGGAGGGTATGGCTACACCTTC
CASFGGYGYTF